What follows are 30 T cell receptor beta chains derived from one specimen sequenced in a study of blood T cells in healthy people across ages. Through a sample-barcoded 5' primer and a J-beta primer mix, a second PCR was run for roughly 7 to 12 cycles. Each CDR3 protein gets one entry after TCRdb re-called the 5' RACE reads with MiXCR. The data contain around 900,000 distinct CDR3 sequences, about 28% of them singletons. The sample consisted of blood. The receptor set was obtained from a woman of 80 years or more in good health.

This clonotype was observed many times. The chain employs TRBV12-3 or TRBV12-4 and TRBJ1-2, with 9 bases identical to TRBD1. The CDR3 length is 17 residues. V shed 6 bases and J 0 bases; nucleotides not matched to a gene: 11. CDR3 coding DNA: TGTGCCAGCAGGGGACAGGGAGCCCAAAATTCTAACTATGGCTACACCTTC. Residues: CASRGQGAQNSNYGYTF.

This clonotype was seen a few times. The genes are TRBV20-1 and TRBJ2-1; 8 nucleotides agree with TRBD2. Looked up from germline, CDR1 is DFQATT and CDR2 is SNEGSKA (reference sequence). The V segment lost 3 bases and the J segment 0 bases; nucleotides outside the gene matches: 10. The CDR3 contains 17 residues. The CDR3 sequence: CSASLWPSGSSYNEQFF. DNA of the CDR3: TGCAGTGCTAGCCTTTGGCCCAGCGGGAGCTCCTACAATGAGCAGTTCTTC.

Comment on this clonotype: A much larger clone is a single base away; this may be a read error. This chain connects TRBV5-1 to TRBJ2-5, with D possibly TRBD2 on 5 matching bases. CDR1 is SGHRS and CDR2 is YFSETQ in the germline V gene. The CDR3 loop spans 12 amino acids. CDR3 loop: CANSRDLETQYF. Here the CDR3 DNA reads TGCGCCAACAGCCGGGATTTAGAGACCCAGTACTTC.

The chain links TRBV9 to TRBJ2-5; 9 bases line up with TRBD2. Germline CDR1 is SGDLS and CDR2 is YYNGEE. This CDR3 comprises 16 residues. The V gene end was trimmed by 0 bases and the J gene end by 2 bases; junction bases not matched to a gene: 5. CDR3 loop: CASSVVAGGPQETQYF. The CDR3 DNA reads as TGTGCCAGCAGCGTAGTGGCGGGGGGGCCTCAAGAGACCCAGTACTTC.

The CDR3, as DNA: TGTGCCATCAGTGGACTAGCGGCCAGCCAAGAGACCCAGTACTTC. This encodes CAISGLAASQETQYF. The chain combines TRBV10-3 with TRBJ2-5; 9 bases line up with TRBD2. J gave up 1 base and V 4 bases, and 4 bases lay outside the gene matches. Germline CDR1 reads ENHRY; CDR2 reads SYGVKD. The CDR3 is 15 residues long.

This clonotype was counted once. CDR3 DNA sequence: TGTGCCAGCAGGAGGGGCGGGAGCTTCATAGAGACCCAGTACTTC. Translated, it gives CASRRGGSFIETQYF. The V gene is TRBV3-1, the J gene TRBJ2-5; TRBD2 aligns across 7 bases. Germline-derived CDR1 and CDR2 are LGHDT and YNNKEL (reference sequence). V was clipped by 6 bases and J by 4 bases; unmatched bases: 11. CDR3 size: 15 residues.

This clonotype showed up many times. The genes are TRBV3-1 and TRBJ2-7, with D possibly TRBD1 on 6 matching bases. There are 13 residues in the CDR3. The germline gives CDR1 LGHDT, CDR2 YNNKEL (reference sequence). V lost 4 bases and J lost 6, with 13 bases in between. CDR3 protein: CASSLSSGVEQYF. The CDR3 DNA is TGTGCCAGCAGCCTCAGCTCAGGGGTCGAGCAGTACTTC.

The chain combines TRBV2 with TRBJ2-4; tentative D call: TRBD1 (5 bases). CDR1 and CDR2 (germline): SNHLY, FYNNEI. Between the trimmed V and J ends, which lost 2 bases and 15 bases, there was a span of 23 bases. The CDR3 has 15 amino acids. CDR3 bases: TGTGCCAGCAGTGAAATGTGGGGCGGTTCCGAGACCCGGTACTTC. Translation: CASSEMWGGSETRYF.

This clonotype was detected only a few times. This sequence joins TRBV7-2 and TRBJ1-4, with 9 bases matching TRBD1. Germline V gives CDR1 SGHTA, CDR2 FQGNSA. V was clipped by 6 bases and J by 7 bases; unmatched bases: 9. The CDR3 covers 15 residues. For the CDR3, the DNA is TGTGCCAGCAGAGAATCGACAGGGGGTATTGAAAAACTGTTTTTT. This gives the protein CASRESTGGIEKLFF. Using reference TRBV7-2 and TRBJ1-4 for the parts outside the CDR3, the full variable domain is GAGVSQSPSNKVTEKGKDVELRCDPISGHTALYWYRQSLGQGLEFLIYFQGNSAPDKSGLPSDRFSAERTGGSVSTLTIQRTQQEDSAVYLCASRESTGGIEKLFFGSGTQLSVL.

This chain uses TRBV7-3 with TRBJ1-2; no firm D call. V shed 5 bases and J shed 8 bases, with 15 bases lying between them. The germline gives CDR1 SGHTA, CDR2 FQGTGA. CDR3 size: 13 residues. The CDR3 nucleotides are TGTGCCAGCAGCCTAGCCCCGGGATGGGGCTACACCTTC. Translating gives CASSLAPGWGYTF. Drawing the rest from reference TRBV7-3 and TRBJ1-2, the complete variable domain is GAGVSQTPSNKVTEKGKYVELRCDPISGHTALYWYRQSLGQGPEFLIYFQGTGAADDSGLPNDRFFAVRPEGSVSTLKIQRTERGDSAVYLCASSLAPGWGYTFGSGTRLTVV.

To note about this clonotype: A much larger clonotype is one base distant, so this may be a read error. The chain combines TRBV3-1 with TRBJ2-1; 10 nucleotides line up with TRBD2. The CDR3 consists of 15 residues. V lost 6 bases and J lost 6; bases outside the gene matches: 8. CDR1 LGHDT and CDR2 YNNKEL come from the germline V gene (reference sequence). CDR3 nucleotide sequence: TGTGCCAGCAGGCAGCGGGGGGGCTACTGCAATGAGCAGTTCTTC. Translating it yields CASRQRGGYCNEQFF.

This clonotype has a count of ten or more. The chain carries TRBV6-2 or TRBV6-3 and TRBJ1-2, with a tentative D call TRBD1 (5 bases). The V gene's germline CDR1 is MNHEY and CDR2 SVGEGT. Trimming removed 4 bases from V and 4 bases from J, with 28 bases in between. This CDR3 has 19 amino acids. CDR3 DNA: TGTGCCAGCAGTTCCGCCCCGGCCCCTCGCAGGGTTGGGGCCTATGGCTACACCTTC. Translating gives CASSSAPAPRRVGAYGYTF.

This clonotype was counted only a few times. A much larger clone is a single base away; this may be a read error. This chain connects TRBV6-5 to TRBJ2-1, with TRBD1 matching 11 bases. From germline, CDR1 is MNHEY and CDR2 SVGAGI. The CDR3 length is 15 residues. V lost 8 bases, J lost 5 bases, and 8 bases stayed unmatched. CDR3 bases: TGTGCCAGCGCCCGGGGACAGGGGGATCACAATGAGCAGTTCTTC. Translating it yields CASARGQGDHNEQFF.

This chain connects TRBV5-4 to TRBJ2-3; TRBD1 aligns across 7 bases. CDR1 and CDR2 (germline): SGHNT, YYREEE (reference sequence). The ends lost 0 bases at V and 2 bases at J; junction bases unmatched: 6. The CDR3 has 16 residues. CDR3 DNA sequence: TGTGCCAGCAGCTTGGTTGGACAGGAAGCCACAGATACGCAGTATTTT. This encodes CASSLVGQEATDTQYF.

This chain links TRBV19 with TRBJ2-1, with TRBD1 matching over 10 bases. Germline-derived CDR1 and CDR2 are LNHDA and SQIVND (reference sequence). The CDR3 is made up of 14 amino acids. Germline trimming cut 4 bases from V and 7 bases from J; bases unmatched to any gene: 4. The CDR3 loop reads CASSRDRGSNEQFF. The CDR3 region has the DNA TGTGCCAGTAGTAGGGACAGGGGTTCGAATGAGCAGTTCTTC.

This clonotype was found a few times. The chain has TRBV29-1 and TRBJ1-2, with a weak D call TRBD1 (5 bases). Trimming removed 7 bases at V and 1 base at J, with 16 bases between. The CDR3 is made up of 14 amino acids. Per the germline V gene, CDR1 is SQVTM and CDR2 is ANQGSEA. CDR3 sequence (DNA): TGCAGCGCCTCAGGGCCAGGGATTAACTATGGCTACACCTTC. Translation: CSASGPGINYGYTF.

On this clonotype: A read error may explain this, as a much larger clone is one base away. The chain combines TRBV24-1 with TRBJ2-5; D perhaps matches TRBD2 (5 bases). The CDR3 consists of 14 residues. CDR1 is KGHDR, CDR2 SFDVKD, per germline. CDR3 amino acids: CTTSRSGYQETQYF. CDR3 DNA sequence: TGTACCACCAGTCGTTCGGGGTACCAAGAGACCCAGTACTTC.

V gene TRBV20-1 combines with J gene TRBJ1-6; D uncertain. Trimming pared 5 bases from V and 5 bases from J, leaving 16 bases between. The CDR3 totals 15 residues. CDR1 is DFQATT, CDR2 SNEGSKA, per germline (reference sequence). This CDR3 reads CSAAAPNSDNSPLHF. The DNA of the CDR3 is TGCAGTGCTGCCGCCCCTAACTCGGATAATTCACCCCTCCACTTT.

This clonotype was observed at least ten times. The J gene is TRBJ2-3, the V gene TRBV7-2; unclear D gene. The CDR3 has 13 residues. The ends were cut back, 5 bases at V and 3 bases at J, with 9 bases in the middle. Germline CDR1 SGHTA, CDR2 FQGNSA. The CDR3 protein is CASSPSVTDTQYF. For the CDR3, the DNA is TGTGCCAGCAGCCCGTCAGTAACAGATACGCAGTATTTT.

This clonotype occurred once. This chain uses TRBV5-6 with TRBJ2-5, with 10 bases identical to TRBD2. The V and J ends lost 3 bases and 5 bases, in that order; junction bases with no gene match: 10. Germline V gene lookup returns CDR1 SGHDT and CDR2 YYEEEE. CDR3 size: 16 residues. The chain's CDR3 is CASSSRGLAVRETQYF. DNA for the CDR3: TGTGCCAGCAGCTCCCGAGGACTAGCGGTCCGGGAGACCCAGTACTTC.

The chain uses TRBV6-5 and TRBJ2-4; either TRBD1 or TRBD2 may supply D (5 bases each). Germline CDR1 is MNHEY and CDR2 is SVGAGI. V shed 0 bases and J shed 8 bases, with 20 bases lying between them. The CDR3 spans 17 residues. CDR3 residues: CASSYSPGTGRRDIQYF. CDR3 coding DNA: TGTGCCAGCAGTTACTCTCCCGGGACCGGTCGTAGGGACATTCAGTACTTC.

Comments on this clonotype: Since a much larger clone is just one base distant, this may be a read error. This chain joins TRBV20-1 and TRBJ1-2, with a weak D call TRBD1 (6 bases). Germline V lookup: CDR1 DFQATT, CDR2 SNEGSKA (reference sequence). Between the trimmed V and J ends, which lost 0 bases and 6 bases, there was a span of 14 bases. The CDR3 has 14 residues. The CDR3 sequence is CSARDLQGAHGYTF. CDR3 in DNA: TGCAGTGCTAGAGACCTACAGGGTGCTCATGGCTACACCTTC.

This rearrangement joins TRBV24-1 to TRBJ2-1; D unclear. Germline-derived CDR1 and CDR2 are KGHDR and SFDVKD. Trimming shortened V by 9 bases and J by 1 base, and 15 bases separated the two germline ends. This CDR3 comprises 15 residues. The CDR3 coding sequence is TGTGCCACCTCTAGTCCCTTAGCATCCTACAATGAGCAGTTCTTC. This codes for CATSSPLASYNEQFF.

Regarding this clonotype: A read error may explain this, as a much larger clone is one base away. The chain uses TRBV11-2 and TRBJ2-5; 7 bases agree with TRBD2. Near its end, the DNA agrees better with TRBJ2-4, so the J call may be wrong. The CDR3 contains 15 residues. The V gene's germline CDR1 is SGHAT and CDR2 FQNNGV. Here the CDR3 reads CASSLDRGDQDIQYF. CDR3 coding DNA: TGTGCCAGCAGCTTAGATCGGGGGGACCAAGACATTCAGTACTTC.

The sample holds many counts of this clonotype. The chain carries TRBV28 and TRBJ2-5; no clear D gene. V shed 5 bases and J shed 9 bases, with 13 bases lying between them. Germline V CDR1 and CDR2: MDHEN, SYDVKM. This CDR3 has 12 amino acids. CDR3 DNA: TGTGCCAGCAGTGGCTCCCCCCTAGCCCAGTACTTC. As protein: CASSGSPLAQYF.

This clonotype has just a few counts. One base away lies a much larger clone, so this may be a sequencing read error. The V and J genes are TRBV27 and TRBJ2-7, with 7 bases lining up with TRBD1. The CDR3 totals 13 residues. V was clipped by 6 bases and J by 5 bases; unmatched bases: 7. Germline V gene lookup returns CDR1 MNHEY and CDR2 SMNVEV (reference sequence). This CDR3 is CASRGTVCDEQYF. As DNA, the CDR3 is TGTGCCAGCAGGGGGACAGTGTGCGACGAGCAGTACTTC.

This clonotype has ten or more counts. The J gene is TRBJ2-5, the V gene TRBV9, with D possibly matching TRBD2 (6 bases). The ends were cut back, 3 bases at V and 4 bases at J, with 19 bases in the middle. Germline CDR1 reads SGDLS; CDR2 reads YYNGEE. The CDR3 consists of 16 residues. The CDR3 loop is CASSAPRTTGRETQYF. CDR3 coding DNA: TGTGCCAGCAGCGCTCCAAGGACGACCGGGAGAGAGACCCAGTACTTC. Full variable domain (missing parts from reference TRBV9 and TRBJ2-5): DSGVTQTPKHLITATGQRVTLRCSPRSGDLSVYWYQQSLDQGLQFLIQYYNGEERAKGNILERFSAQQFPDLHSELNLSSLELGDSALYFCASSAPRTTGRETQYFGPGTRLLVL.

Comment on this clonotype: At one end the junction does not follow the germline gene, possibly because of a read error. CDR3 residues: CASSETGQVIYEQYF. CDR3 nucleotides: TGTGCCAGCAGTGAGACGGGACAGGTCATCTACGAGCAGTACTTC. The genes are TRBV10-2 and TRBJ2-7; 8 bases are a match to TRBD1. The length of the CDR3 is 15 residues. Germline V gives CDR1 WSHSY, CDR2 SAAADI.

This clonotype was seen a handful of times. Just one base apart from a much larger clone, this may be a read error. The V and J genes are TRBV15 and TRBJ2-3; TRBD1 or TRBD2 may be the D gene (7 bases each). Trimming stripped 3 bases from V and 6 bases from J, with 13 bases between. This CDR3 region has 14 residues. The germline gives CDR1 LNHNV, CDR2 YYDKDF (reference sequence). This CDR3 reads CATSSRGGRDTQYF. In nucleotides, the CDR3 is TGTGCCACCAGCAGCAGGGGGGGCAGGGATACGCAGTATTTT.

Many counts were recorded for this clonotype. The chain recombines TRBV6-5 with TRBJ2-1; the match to TRBD2 covers 11 bases. V shed 6 bases and J 0 bases; nucleotides not matched to a gene: 10. The CDR3 extends over 18 amino acids. Germline V gene data show CDR1 as MNHEY and CDR2 as SVGAGI. This CDR3 is CASRQLAGALSSYNEQFF. CDR3 DNA: TGTGCCAGCAGGCAACTAGCGGGGGCCCTAAGCTCCTACAATGAGCAGTTCTTC.